One sample yielded the 22 T cell receptor beta chains listed below, sequenced in a study of response to subunit inactivated influenza vaccine. Each CDR3 protein gets one entry after TCRdb re-called the RT-PCR reads with MiXCR. The sample includes around 530,000 distinct CDR3 sequences, 10% to 15% seen only once; the top ten take about 10%. Here the sequenced sample was PBMCs from blood, taken on the day of vaccination. Receptors originate from a man in his fifties or sixties who received an inactivated influenza vaccine.

This chain links TRBV2 with TRBJ1-5; D not certain. The CDR3 covers 15 residues. Per germline, CDR1 SNHLY and CDR2 FYNNEI. Trimming left V 3 bases short and J 3 bases short, with 12 bases between. CDR3 sequence reads: CASSEGRINNQPQHF. The CDR3 DNA sequence: TGTGCCAGCAGTGAGGGAAGGATAAACAATCAGCCCCAGCATTTT.

This clonotype was recorded a few times. The chain is built from TRBV28 and TRBJ2-1; D remains unclear. CDR1 is MDHEN and CDR2 is SYDVKM in the germline V gene. Trimming removed 3 bases at V and 2 bases at J, with 14 bases between. The CDR3 covers 16 residues. CDR3 loop: CASSFLKGRTYNEQFF. The CDR3, as DNA: TGTGCCAGCAGTTTCTTGAAAGGGCGCACCTACAATGAGCAGTTCTTC.

This clonotype came up many times. The chain uses TRBV20-1 and TRBJ1-1; 9 nucleotides line up with TRBD1. This CDR3 has 15 amino acids. Trimming cost V 6 bases and J 4 bases; bases outside gene matches: 12. CDR1 and CDR2 from the germline V gene are DFQATT and SNEGSKA (reference sequence). The CDR3 sequence: CSAPGQGRGGTEAFF. The DNA of the CDR3 is TGCAGTGCCCCGGGACAGGGAAGAGGCGGCACTGAAGCTTTCTTT.

The gene calls are TRBV7-9 and TRBJ2-1; 8 bases line up with TRBD2. Germline CDR1 and CDR2: SEHNR and FQNEAQ (reference sequence). After removal of 5 bases from V and 7 bases from J, the junction contained 4 bases not matched to a gene. The CDR3 has 13 amino acids. This CDR3 is CASSPGGGNEQFF. CDR3 nucleotides: TGTGCCAGCAGCCCCGGGGGGGGTAATGAGCAGTTCTTC.

This chain links TRBV29-1 with TRBJ1-2, with 7 bases fitting TRBD1. Trimming at V came to 6 bases and at J to 5 bases, leaving 9 bases not matched to a gene. This CDR3 has 13 amino acids. Per the germline V gene, CDR1 is SQVTM and CDR2 is ANQGSEA. The CDR3 here is CSVSETGAYGYTF. CDR3 in DNA: TGCAGCGTATCAGAAACAGGGGCTTATGGCTACACCTTC.

The chain is built from TRBV3-1 and TRBJ2-5, with D hard to call. Germline V gene data show CDR1 as LGHDT and CDR2 as YNNKEL (reference sequence). This CDR3 has 14 amino acids. Trimming stripped 3 bases from V and 6 bases from J, with 14 bases between. This CDR3 reads CASSQASARQTQYF. The DNA for the CDR3 is TGTGCCAGCAGCCAGGCCTCAGCGAGGCAGACCCAGTACTTC.

This clonotype occurred a few times. The genes are TRBV20-1 and TRBJ1-1; D unresolved. CDR3 length: 14 residues. Trimming pared 6 bases from V and 0 bases from J, leaving 14 bases between. CDR1 DFQATT and CDR2 SNEGSKA come from the germline V gene (reference sequence). The CDR3: CSAQENRLNTEAFF. As DNA, the CDR3 is TGCAGTGCCCAAGAGAACCGACTGAACACTGAAGCTTTCTTT.

This chain uses TRBV5-5 with TRBJ2-6; no clear D gene. The CDR3 length is 17 residues. In germline, CDR1 is SGHKS, CDR2 YYEKEE (reference sequence). Trimming stripped 6 bases from V and 0 bases from J, with 16 bases between. Here the CDR3 DNA reads TGTGCCAGCACCCCCTTTGACCATATCTCTGGGGCCAACGTCCTGACTTTC. Translated: CASTPFDHISGANVLTF.

CDR3 sequence (DNA): TGCAGCGTTGATCAAGGAGGGGGCCTAAAGACCCAGTACTTC. Protein product: CSVDQGGGLKTQYF. The V gene is TRBV29-1, the J gene TRBJ2-5; maybe TRBD1 (7 bases). The CDR3 consists of 14 residues. Germline loops: CDR1 SQVTM, CDR2 ANQGSEA. V was cut by 3 bases and J by 6 bases, with 17 bases left in between.

The V gene is TRBV30, the J gene TRBJ2-7; D remains unclear. Germline CDR1 is GTSNPN and CDR2 is SVGIG (reference sequence). Trimming cost V 3 bases and J 0 bases, with 9 bases left between them. The CDR3 loop spans 13 amino acids. The CDR3: CAWSGAYSYEQYF. CDR3 sequence (DNA): TGTGCCTGGAGCGGAGCATACTCCTACGAGCAGTACTTC.

The rearrangement links TRBV27 to TRBJ1-2, with TRBD1 matching 7 bases. The V gene's germline CDR1 is MNHEY and CDR2 SMNVEV (reference sequence). With 0 bases clipped from V and 5 bases from J, the junction kept 6 bases outside the gene matches. This CDR3 is built from 15 residues. This CDR3 is CASSLSYRGPYGYTF. The CDR3 nucleotides are TGTGCCAGCAGTTTATCCTACAGGGGTCCGTATGGCTACACCTTC.

The chain carries TRBV29-1 and TRBJ2-1; TRBD2 matches 7 bases. Trimming took 2 bases from V and 8 from J; bases not matched to a gene: 18. Germline V gene sequence: CDR1 SQVTM, CDR2 ANQGSEA. The CDR3 has 17 amino acids. This CDR3 is CSVENWWGLGTKDEQFF. The CDR3 DNA reads as TGCAGCGTTGAAAATTGGTGGGGCCTCGGGACTAAAGATGAGCAGTTCTTC.

This chain connects TRBV12-3 or TRBV12-4 to TRBJ2-3; 9 positions match TRBD2. V trimming: 5 bases; J trimming: 6 bases; junction bases outside the gene matches: 9. The CDR3 totals 15 residues. The CDR3 is CASSPKGTSHDTQYF. CDR3 coding DNA: TGTGCCAGCAGTCCTAAAGGGACTAGCCACGATACGCAGTATTTT.

This clonotype was seen many times. The J gene is TRBJ2-1, the V gene TRBV5-4; no firm D call. Germline V CDR1 and CDR2: SGHNT, YYREEE (reference sequence). The V end was cut by 4 bases, the J end by 3 bases, with 11 bases between. CDR3 length equals 14 residues. For the CDR3, the DNA is TGTGCCAGCAGCCCTACCCGGGTCTACAATGAGCAGTTCTTC. It yields the protein CASSPTRVYNEQFF.

This clonotype has just a few counts. The V gene is TRBV18, the J gene TRBJ2-7, with D possibly TRBD1 on 5 matching bases. V was clipped by 2 bases and J by 0 bases, with 11 bases between them. This CDR3 region has 15 residues. Germline assignment: CDR1 KGHSH and CDR2 LQKENI. CDR3 DNA: TGTGCCAGCTCACCAGGGGCAGAGAGCTCCTACGAGCAGTACTTC. It is translated as CASSPGAESSYEQYF. The full variable domain, completed using reference TRBV18 and TRBJ2-7, is NAGVMQNPRHLVRRRGQEARLRCSPMKGHSHVYWYRQLPEEGLKFMVYLQKENIIDESGMPKERFSAEFPKEGPSILRIQQVVRGDSAAYFCASSPGAESSYEQYFGPGTRLTVT.

J is TRBJ1-1 and V is TRBV20-1; D perhaps matches TRBD1 (6 bases). Per germline, CDR1 DFQATT and CDR2 SNEGSKA (reference sequence). This CDR3 is built from 13 residues. The V end lost 4 bases, the J end lost 3 bases, and 12 bases lay between the germline ends. The CDR3 nucleotides read TGCAGTGCTATTACGGGGGCCGACACTGAAGCTTTCTTT. It is translated as CSAITGADTEAFF.

The table lists this clonotype with a few counts. The CDR3, as DNA: TGTGCCAGCAGCCTACAGGAATACGAGCAGTACTTC. Amino acids: CASSLQEYEQYF. The genes are TRBV2 and TRBJ2-7, with a possible D match to TRBD1 (5 bases). The CDR3 covers 12 residues. Germline V gives CDR1 SNHLY, CDR2 FYNNEI. The ends were cut back, 6 bases at V and 4 bases at J, with 10 bases in the middle.

This clonotype was seen a few times. This chain uses TRBV21-1 with TRBJ1-4. TRBV21-1 is given as a pseudogene. CDR3 size: 15 residues. For the CDR3, the DNA is TGTGCCAGCAGCGTCAGGCCAGGCCATAATGAAAAACTGTTTTTT. Protein: CASSVRPGHNEKLFF.

This chain joins TRBV5-1 and TRBJ2-5; 8 positions match TRBD1. The CDR3 sequence is 13 residues long. Germline CDR1 SGHRS, CDR2 YFSETQ. V was clipped by 7 bases and J by 0 bases; unmatched bases: 2. The CDR3 loop is CASSGQDQETQYF. CDR3 coding DNA: TGCGCCAGCTCGGGACAGGACCAAGAGACCCAGTACTTC.

This clonotype was picked up a small number of times. The chain carries TRBV29-1 and TRBJ1-2; 8 positions match TRBD1. Germline lookup yields CDR1 SQVTM and CDR2 ANQGSEA. The CDR3 spans 13 residues. V trimming: 7 bases; J trimming: 0 bases; junction bases outside the gene matches: 4. CDR3 bases: TGCAGCGCTAAGACAGGGGCTAACTATGGCTACACCTTC. This encodes CSAKTGANYGYTF.

The chain is built from TRBV5-1 and TRBJ2-1; tentatively, D is TRBD1 (5 bases). The germline V gene has CDR1 SGHRS and CDR2 YFSETQ. V dropped 1 base and J dropped 10 bases, with 12 bases sitting between them. The CDR3 covers 13 residues. The CDR3 here is CASSLLGVGEQFF. CDR3 nucleotides: TGCGCCAGCAGCTTGTTAGGGGTTGGGGAGCAGTTCTTC.

The V and J genes are TRBV6-1 and TRBJ1-6; 8 nucleotides align to TRBD1. Germline V gene data show CDR1 as MNHNS and CDR2 as SASEGT. CDR3 size: 15 residues. Germline trimming cut 5 bases from V and 4 bases from J; bases unmatched to any gene: 4. In DNA, the CDR3 is TGTGCCAGCAGTCCAAGACAGGGGTATAATTCACCCCTCCACTTT. Residues: CASSPRQGYNSPLHF.